These 32 T cell receptor beta chains came from one sample sequenced in a study of blood T cell repertoires in COVID-19. Repertoires were generated with immunoSEQ multiplex PCR, while TCRdb's copy carries only in-frame clones and drops some. This sample carries 300,000 to 350,000 clones, approximately 86% of them seen once, and the ten largest clones take around 8.9%. Sequencing was carried out using peripheral blood. These receptors all stem from a man in his thirties or forties with COVID-19, enrolled during active disease.

This chain joins TRBV12-3 or TRBV12-4 and TRBJ1-1; D is uncertain. This CDR3 region has 12 residues. The ends were cut back, 1 base at V and 7 bases at J, with 7 bases in the middle. CDR3 protein: CASSLGRGEAFF. The CDR3 nucleotides are TGTGCCAGCAGTTTAGGGCGCGGTGAAGCTTTCTTT.

The chain joins TRBV29-1 to TRBJ2-1, with 8 bases that match TRBD2. The CDR3 has 16 amino acids. Trimming took 7 bases from V and 6 from J; bases not matched to a gene: 17. Germline V gives CDR1 SQVTM, CDR2 ANQGSEA. The CDR3, as DNA: TGCAGCGCCGTCCCCCACGGCAGCGGGAGCCCCAATGAGCAGTTCTTC. It translates to CSAVPHGSGSPNEQFF.

As DNA, the CDR3 is TGCGCCAGCTTAAACGGGCCAGGGGGCACAGATACGCAGTATTTT. It translates to CASLNGPGGTDTQYF. This sequence joins TRBV5-1 and TRBJ2-3, with D possibly matching TRBD1 (6 bases). The CDR3 consists of 15 residues. V lost 7 bases to trimming and J lost 1 base, with 16 bases between them. CDR1 and CDR2 (germline): SGHRS, YFSETQ.

This chain connects TRBV6-6 to TRBJ1-1; possible D gene TRBD1, 5 bases. Germline V gives CDR1 MNHNY, CDR2 SVGAGI (reference sequence). The CDR3 covers 14 residues. V was cut by 1 base and J by 7 bases, with 13 bases left in between. The chain's CDR3 is CASSYFGQGGEAFF. The CDR3 DNA follows: TGTGCCAGCAGTTACTTTGGGCAGGGAGGTGAAGCTTTCTTT.

The chain employs TRBV6-6 and TRBJ2-5, with TRBD1 matching over 7 bases. V was pared by 6 bases and J by 3 bases, with 1 base of the junction left unmatched. In germline, CDR1 is MNHNY, CDR2 SVGAGI (reference sequence). This CDR3 spans 12 amino acids. CDR3 bases: TGTGCCAGCAGAGGACAGGAAGAGACCCAGTACTTC. Its translation: CASRGQEETQYF.

V is TRBV2 and J is TRBJ2-5, with TRBD1 matching 7 bases. J was trimmed by 3 bases and V by 3 bases; bases with no gene match: 7. This CDR3 comprises 15 residues. Per germline, CDR1 SNHLY and CDR2 FYNNEI. CDR3 nucleotides: TGTGCCAGCAGTGAGTGGGACAGCAAAAAAGAGACCCAGTACTTC. The encoded protein is CASSEWDSKKETQYF. Full variable domain (rest looked up from reference TRBV2 and TRBJ2-5): EPEVTQTPSHQVTQMGQEVILRCVPISNHLYFYWYRQILGQKVEFLVSFYNNEISEKSEIFDDQFSVERPDGSNFTLKIRSTKLEDSAMYFCASSEWDSKKETQYFGPGTRLLVL.

This rearrangement joins TRBV18 to TRBJ2-7; TRBD1 agrees at 7 bases. The CDR3 has 15 residues. Germline trimming cut 2 bases from V and 3 bases from J; bases unmatched to any gene: 7. Germline CDR1 KGHSH, CDR2 LQKENI. The CDR3 DNA sequence: TGTGCCAGCTCACCAATCCAATCAGGGGGCTACGAGCAGTACTTC. Translation: CASSPIQSGGYEQYF.

The chain combines TRBV7-9 with TRBJ1-3; TRBD1 agrees at 7 bases. J gave up 2 bases and V 6 bases, and 13 bases lay outside the gene matches. Germline CDR1 and CDR2: SEHNR and FQNEAQ (reference sequence). CDR3 length: 17 residues. The CDR3 nucleotides read TGTGCCAGCAGTTTAAGACCAGGGGGGATAGCTGGAAACACCATATATTTT. Translation: CASSLRPGGIAGNTIYF.

This chain joins TRBV15 and TRBJ1-3; weak D call: TRBD1 (6 bases). This CDR3 region has 15 residues. Germline CDR1 and CDR2: LNHNV and YYDKDF (reference sequence). Trimming left V 4 bases short and J 3 bases short, with 13 bases between. This chain's CDR3 is CATSIHTGLGNTIYF. The CDR3 bases are TGTGCCACCAGCATACACACAGGGCTTGGAAACACCATATATTTT.

The rearrangement links TRBV5-4 to TRBJ2-7; weak D call: TRBD1 (6 bases). Looked up from germline, CDR1 is SGHNT and CDR2 is YYREEE (reference sequence). CDR3 size: 15 residues. V lost 4 bases and J 4 bases, leaving 18 bases between the germline ends. CDR3 amino acids: CASSPERGQGYEQYF. CDR3 in DNA: TGTGCCAGCAGCCCGGAAAGAGGGCAGGGGTACGAGCAGTACTTC.

This clone showed up just a few times. This CDR3 is CASSHDEGSGELFF. CDR3 sequence (DNA): TGTGCCAGCAGCCATGACGAGGGATCCGGGGAGCTGTTTTTT. This sequence joins TRBV4-2 and TRBJ2-2; D perhaps matches TRBD2 (5 bases). The germline V gene encodes CDR1 LGHNA and CDR2 YNFKEQ. CDR3 length: 14 residues. The V end was cut by 3 bases, the J end by 6 bases, with 11 bases between.

The chain joins TRBV11-2 to TRBJ1-1; a possible D gene is TRBD1 (5 bases). Germline-derived CDR1 and CDR2 are SGHAT and FQNNGV. The CDR3 extends over 15 amino acids. V was cut by 5 bases and J by 6 bases, with 19 bases left in between. In nucleotides, the CDR3 is TGTGCCAGCAGCGGGACTAGGGGAAGGAAATCTGAAGCTTTCTTT. Amino acid sequence: CASSGTRGRKSEAFF.

The V call is TRBV19, the J call TRBJ2-1, with 8 nucleotides matching TRBD2. Losses at the gene ends were 5 bases for V and 1 base for J; bases not matched to a gene: 22. This CDR3 contains 21 residues. Germline-derived CDR1 and CDR2 are LNHDA and SQIVND (reference sequence). The CDR3 protein is CASSRQPLAAGGGGSYNEQFF. The DNA for the CDR3 is TGTGCCAGTAGTCGGCAACCACTAGCGGCCGGGGGAGGGGGGTCCTACAATGAGCAGTTCTTC.

The rearrangement uses TRBV24-1 and TRBJ2-5, with 9 bases matching TRBD1. The trim removed 4 bases at V and 5 bases at J, leaving 4 bases unmatched. CDR1 is KGHDR, CDR2 SFDVKD, per germline. The CDR3 loop spans 14 amino acids. The CDR3 region is CATSETGGEETQYF. The CDR3 DNA follows: TGTGCCACCAGTGAAACAGGGGGCGAGGAGACCCAGTACTTC.

This clone was detected only once. The chain employs TRBV28 and TRBJ2-1, with 13 nucleotides matching TRBD2. The CDR3 extends over 15 amino acids. CDR1 is MDHEN, CDR2 SYDVKM, per germline. V shed 3 bases, J shed 4 bases, and the junction held 0 bases outside the gene matches. This chain's CDR3 is CASSLGLAGYNEQFF. CDR3 coding DNA: TGTGCCAGCAGTTTGGGACTAGCGGGATACAATGAGCAGTTCTTC.

This clone was seen only once. This chain uses TRBV7-3 with TRBJ2-6; D may be TRBD1 (6 bases). Trimming shortened V by 5 bases and J by 1 base, and 30 bases separated the two germline ends. CDR3 size: 22 residues. Germline CDR1 reads SGHTA; CDR2 reads FQGTGA. The CDR3 is CASSRTIGGPQGTSSGANVLTF. The CDR3 DNA follows: TGTGCCAGCAGCCGTACGATTGGGGGCCCTCAAGGGACATCATCTGGGGCCAACGTCCTGACTTTC.

The CDR3 DNA reads TGTGCCAGCAGTTACCAGGGATTGAACACTGAAGCTTTCTTT. Amino acid sequence: CASSYQGLNTEAFF. V usage is TRBV6-2 or TRBV6-3 and J usage is TRBJ1-1, with D possibly matching TRBD1 (5 bases). The V gene lost 2 bases and the J gene lost 0 bases, with 7 bases spanning the gap. The germline V gene encodes CDR1 MNHEY and CDR2 SVGEGT. This CDR3 region has 14 residues.

This chain joins TRBV5-4 and TRBJ2-7; TRBD1 matches 7 bases. Germline CDR1 is SGHNT and CDR2 is YYREEE (reference sequence). Unmatched junction bases numbered 13, after V lost 3 bases and J lost 7 bases. The CDR3 is made up of 15 amino acids. CDR3 loop: CASSSLQGPSWEQYF. CDR3 bases: TGTGCCAGCAGCTCCCTACAGGGGCCCAGCTGGGAGCAGTACTTC.

The CDR3 loop is CAWRGANNQPQHF. CDR3 in DNA: TGTGCCTGGAGGGGAGCCAACAATCAGCCCCAGCATTTT. V usage is TRBV30 and J usage is TRBJ1-5; D is ambiguous. The CDR3 runs to 13 residues. The V gene lost 3 bases and the J gene lost 3 bases, with 9 bases spanning the gap. Germline CDR1 reads GTSNPN; CDR2 reads SVGIG (reference sequence).

V is TRBV7-3 and J is TRBJ1-3; the D gene is possibly TRBD1 (6 bases). The CDR3 has 15 residues. Per germline, CDR1 SGHTA and CDR2 FQGTGA. Trimming pared 5 bases from V and 0 bases from J, leaving 11 bases between. The chain's CDR3 is CASSPQGFSGNTIYF. CDR3 DNA sequence: TGTGCCAGCAGCCCCCAGGGGTTCTCTGGAAACACCATATATTTT.

This clone was seen more than once but under ten times. CDR3 amino acids: CASSEVLDRDPRGYTF. CDR3 bases: TGTGCCAGCAGTGAGGTACTAGACAGGGACCCTAGGGGCTACACCTTC. This chain links TRBV2 with TRBJ1-2, with 7 bases matching TRBD1. The CDR3 is 16 residues long. V was pared by 3 bases and J by 8 bases, with 15 bases of the junction left unmatched. Germline loops: CDR1 SNHLY, CDR2 FYNNEI.

The rearrangement links TRBV7-9 to TRBJ1-1; D possibly corresponds to TRBD1 (6 bases). The CDR3 consists of 13 residues. V shed 5 bases and J shed 5 bases, with 12 bases lying between them. Germline CDR1 and CDR2: SEHNR and FQNEAQ (reference sequence). The CDR3 is CASSPQGFTEAFF. The CDR3 region has the DNA TGTGCCAGCAGCCCACAGGGTTTTACTGAAGCTTTCTTT.

This rearrangement joins TRBV9 to TRBJ1-3; D might be TRBD1 (5 bases). Trimming removed 7 bases at V and 9 bases at J, with 17 bases between. Germline CDR1 reads SGDLS; CDR2 reads YYNGEE. The CDR3 is 13 residues long. DNA of the CDR3: TGTGCCAGCTCCTGGACGGGCGGGGGCACCATATATTTT. As protein: CASSWTGGGTIYF. Supplemented by reference TRBV9 and TRBJ1-3, the full variable domain reads DSGVTQTPKHLITATGQRVTLRCSPRSGDLSVYWYQQSLDQGLQFLIQYYNGEERAKGNILERFSAQQFPDLHSELNLSSLELGDSALYFCASSWTGGGTIYFGEGSWLTVV.

The chain has TRBV27 and TRBJ2-2; TRBD1 aligns across 8 bases. Looked up from germline, CDR1 is MNHEY and CDR2 is SMNVEV (reference sequence). This CDR3 is 14 amino acids long. V gave up 5 bases and J gave up 5 bases; unmatched junction bases: 4. CDR3 in amino acids: CASSGRGHTGELFF. CDR3 nucleotides: TGTGCCAGCAGTGGCAGGGGGCATACCGGGGAGCTGTTTTTT.

This chain links TRBV29-1 with TRBJ2-1; tentatively, D is TRBD2 (6 bases). Per the germline V gene, CDR1 is SQVTM and CDR2 is ANQGSEA. With 0 bases removed from V and 2 bases from J, the gap between germline ends came to 14 bases. There are 16 residues in the CDR3. The CDR3 loop reads CSVEDPGGRTYNEQFF. The CDR3 DNA is TGCAGCGTTGAAGATCCCGGGGGTCGAACCTACAATGAGCAGTTCTTC.

This chain links TRBV9 with TRBJ2-7, with 9 bases fitting TRBD2. The V and J ends lost 3 bases and 5 bases, in that order; junction bases with no gene match: 12. Germline-derived CDR1 and CDR2 are SGDLS and YYNGEE. CDR3 length equals 16 residues. The CDR3 coding sequence is TGTGCCAGCAGCGCGCCCGTAGCGGGAGCTCCAGACGAGCAGTACTTC. It specifies CASSAPVAGAPDEQYF.

Here the CDR3 reads CASSGDRGYGYTF. CDR3 nucleotide sequence: TGTGCCAGCAGCGGAGACAGGGGGTACGGCTACACCTTC. This chain links TRBV9 with TRBJ1-2; 9 nucleotides line up with TRBD1. Germline CDR1 reads SGDLS; CDR2 reads YYNGEE. This CDR3 spans 13 amino acids. The ends lost 3 bases at V and 8 bases at J; junction bases unmatched: 5.

The V and J genes are TRBV4-1 and TRBJ2-7, with TRBD1 as a possible D gene (6 bases). The CDR3 spans 13 residues. The V end was cut by 4 bases, the J end by 4 bases, with 11 bases between. Germline V CDR1 and CDR2: MGHRA, YSYEKL. CDR3 amino acids: CASSPQQGYEQYF. The DNA of the CDR3 is TGCGCCAGCAGCCCCCAACAGGGATACGAGCAGTACTTC.

The V gene is TRBV5-1, the J gene TRBJ2-7; 8 bases fit TRBD2. CDR1 SGHRS and CDR2 YFSETQ come from the germline V gene. The CDR3 has 15 residues. After removal of 7 bases from V and 2 bases from J, the junction contained 11 bases not matched to a gene. This CDR3 is CASSLGGAGAYEQYF. The CDR3 nucleotides are TGCGCCAGCTCCCTTGGTGGAGCGGGGGCCTACGAGCAGTACTTC.

The rearrangement uses TRBV3-1 (or the pseudogene TRBV3-2) and TRBJ2-1; D perhaps matches TRBD1 (5 bases). V was cut by 0 bases and J by 2 bases, with 8 bases left in between. This CDR3 comprises 15 residues. The germline V gene encodes CDR1 LGHDT and CDR2 YNNKEL (reference sequence). CDR3 sequence: CASSQDRAPYNEQFF. CDR3 nucleotides: TGTGCCAGCAGCCAAGACAGGGCCCCCTACAATGAGCAGTTCTTC.

The rearrangement uses TRBV6-5 and TRBJ2-3; possibly TRBD1 for D (5 bases). The CDR3 loop spans 15 amino acids. The germline V and J ends were trimmed by 7 bases and 7 bases, with 21 bases remaining between them. CDR1 and CDR2 from the germline V gene are MNHEY and SVGAGI. CDR3 sequence: CASNPRAGSLYTQYF. CDR3 coding DNA: TGTGCCAGCAATCCTCGAGCAGGGTCGTTGTATACGCAGTATTTT.

J is TRBJ1-1 and V is TRBV6-5; D remains unclear. Trimming took off 6 bases at V and 0 bases at J, with 11 bases between the two ends. Looked up from germline, CDR1 is MNHEY and CDR2 is SVGAGI. The CDR3 runs to 14 residues. The CDR3 reads CASSDDTLNTEAFF. The CDR3 nucleotides are TGTGCCAGCAGCGATGACACATTGAACACTGAAGCTTTCTTT.